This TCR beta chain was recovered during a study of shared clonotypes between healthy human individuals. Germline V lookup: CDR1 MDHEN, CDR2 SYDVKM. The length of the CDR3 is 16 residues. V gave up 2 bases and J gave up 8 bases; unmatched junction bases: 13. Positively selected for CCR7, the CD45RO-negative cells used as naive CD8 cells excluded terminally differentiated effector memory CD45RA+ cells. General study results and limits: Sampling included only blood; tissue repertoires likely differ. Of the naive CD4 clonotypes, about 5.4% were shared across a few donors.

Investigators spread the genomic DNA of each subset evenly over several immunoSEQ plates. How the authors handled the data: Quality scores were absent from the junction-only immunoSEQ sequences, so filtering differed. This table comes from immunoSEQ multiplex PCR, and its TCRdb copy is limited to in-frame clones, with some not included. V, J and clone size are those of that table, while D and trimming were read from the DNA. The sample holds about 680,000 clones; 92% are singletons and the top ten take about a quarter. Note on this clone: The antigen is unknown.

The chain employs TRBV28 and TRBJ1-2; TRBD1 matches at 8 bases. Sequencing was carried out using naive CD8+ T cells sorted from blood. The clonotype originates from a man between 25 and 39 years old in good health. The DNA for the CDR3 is TGTGCCAGCAGTTTAGATCCGCCAGGGGGCGGTGAGGGCTACACCTTC. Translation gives CASSLDPPGGGEGYTF.